The rows below give T cell receptor beta chains drawn from one sample of a study of blood T cell repertoires in COVID-19. TCRdb keeps only in-frame clones here, not all; method: immunoSEQ multiplex PCR. This repertoire shows roughly 150,000 clones, around 86% found once; its top ten account for under 7.5%. What was sequenced was peripheral blood. The receptor source for this set is a man at least 80 years old with acute or convalescent COVID-19. The CDR3 runs from the conserved cysteine through the conserved F or W. The order of the fields is V gene, clone size, D gene, J gene, CDR3 DNA, CDR3 protein. A D gene is named only where the DNA matches it firmly. Size tells how often a clone was seen (once, few, many) or the class of an expanded clone, and some rows leave it out.

V gene: TRBV6-6
clone size: -
D gene: TRBD1
J gene: TRBJ2-5
CDR3 DNA: TGTGCCAGCAGTTACCCGACAGGGGGGAGGGAGACCCAGTACTTC
CDR3 protein: CASSYPTGGRETQYF

V gene: TRBV12-5
clone size: -
D gene: -
J gene: TRBJ1-2
CDR3 DNA: TGTGCTAGTGGTTTGGTGACAGAGAGTTGGTATGGCTACACCTTC
CDR3 protein: CASGLVTESWYGYTF

V gene: TRBV3-1/TRBV3-2
clone size: -
D gene: TRBD2
J gene: TRBJ2-3
CDR3 DNA: TGTGCCAGCAGCCAAGGAATAGCGGGGTCATATAGCACAGATACGCAGTATTTT
CDR3 protein: CASSQGIAGSYSTDTQYF

V gene: TRBV6-5
clone size: -
D gene: TRBD1
J gene: TRBJ1-4
CDR3 DNA: TGTGCCAGCAGGACAGGGGGTCAGGAAGAAAAACTGTTTTTT
CDR3 protein: CASRTGGQEEKLFF

V gene: TRBV28
clone size: -
D gene: TRBD1
J gene: TRBJ1-5
CDR3 DNA: TGTGCCAGCAGCGCTACCGACAGGGATCAGCCCCAGCATTTT
CDR3 protein: CASSATDRDQPQHF

V gene: TRBV7-8
clone size: -
D gene: -
J gene: TRBJ1-3
CDR3 DNA: TGTGCCAGCAGTTCAACGGCGGGTGGAAACACCATATATTTT
CDR3 protein: CASSSTAGGNTIYF

V gene: TRBV19
clone size: -
D gene: -
J gene: TRBJ1-1
CDR3 DNA: TGTGCCAGTAGTCCTACAGGGTACGTAAACACTGAAGCTTTCTTT
CDR3 protein: CASSPTGYVNTEAFF

V gene: TRBV10-3
clone size: -
D gene: TRBD1
J gene: TRBJ2-5
CDR3 DNA: TGTGCCATCAGTGATGGCCAGACAGGGAACCAAGAGACCCAGTACTTC
CDR3 protein: CAISDGQTGNQETQYF

V gene: TRBV28
clone size: -
D gene: -
J gene: TRBJ1-2
CDR3 DNA: TGTGCCAGCAGTTCCCCGTCACAGGATCTTAACTATGGCTACACCTTC
CDR3 protein: CASSSPSQDLNYGYTF

V gene: TRBV2
clone size: -
D gene: TRBD1
J gene: TRBJ1-4
CDR3 DNA: TGTGCCAGCACCAGACAGGGAACTACTGAAAAACTGTTTTTT
CDR3 protein: CASTRQGTTEKLFF

V gene: TRBV7-9
clone size: -
D gene: TRBD1
J gene: TRBJ1-4
CDR3 DNA: TGTGCCAGCAGCCAGGGGACAGGGGCACCCGGGGAAAAACTGTTTTTT
CDR3 protein: CASSQGTGAPGEKLFF

V gene: TRBV3-1/TRBV3-2
clone size: once
D gene: -
J gene: TRBJ2-2
CDR3 DNA: TGTGCCAGCAGCCAAGTAGCGACCAACACCGGGGAGCTGTTTTTT
CDR3 protein: CASSQVATNTGELFF

V gene: TRBV19
clone size: many
D gene: -
J gene: TRBJ2-7
CDR3 DNA: TGTGCCAGTAGGCCGGGCGGGGGCCGCTACGAGCAGTACTTC
CDR3 protein: CASRPGGGRYEQYF

V gene: TRBV27
clone size: few
D gene: -
J gene: TRBJ2-7
CDR3 DNA: TGTGCCAGCAGTTTATATCTGGGGCTGAGATACGAGCAGTACTTC
CDR3 protein: CASSLYLGLRYEQYF

V gene: TRBV18
clone size: -
D gene: -
J gene: TRBJ1-1
CDR3 DNA: TGTGCCAGCTCACCGAGGGAATCGTCTGAAGCTTTCTTT
CDR3 protein: CASSPRESSEAFF

V gene: TRBV6-4
clone size: -
D gene: TRBD2
J gene: TRBJ2-1
CDR3 DNA: TGTGCCAGCAGTGATTCCGGGAGGGGTAGAAATGAGCAGTTCTTC
CDR3 protein: CASSDSGRGRNEQFF

V gene: TRBV28
clone size: -
D gene: TRBD2
J gene: TRBJ2-5
CDR3 DNA: TGTGCCAGCAGCCCTCCCGGGGGGGGGCTGGAGACCCAGTACTTC
CDR3 protein: CASSPPGGGLETQYF

V gene: TRBV4-2
clone size: -
D gene: -
J gene: TRBJ1-2
CDR3 DNA: TGTGCCAGCAGCCAAGGGATCGAGGAGGGCTACACCTTC
CDR3 protein: CASSQGIEEGYTF

V gene: TRBV5-4
clone size: -
D gene: -
J gene: TRBJ2-7
CDR3 DNA: TGTGCCAGCAGCTTGAGACGGCAGAGCGGTGGCGAGCAGTACTTC
CDR3 protein: CASSLRRQSGGEQYF

V gene: TRBV18
clone size: -
D gene: TRBD1
J gene: TRBJ1-5
CDR3 DNA: TGTGCCAGCTCACGGGACAGGAATCAGCCCCAGCATTTT
CDR3 protein: CASSRDRNQPQHF

V gene: TRBV4-2
clone size: -
D gene: TRBD2
J gene: TRBJ2-7
CDR3 DNA: TGTGCCAGCAGCCACACTAGCGGGAGTGGCGAGCAGTACTTC
CDR3 protein: CASSHTSGSGEQYF

V gene: TRBV30
clone size: -
D gene: -
J gene: TRBJ2-1
CDR3 DNA: TGTGCCTGGGGCGACAGGTCGGGGGGTGAGCAGTTCTTC
CDR3 protein: CAWGDRSGGEQFF

V gene: TRBV5-5
clone size: few
D gene: -
J gene: TRBJ2-7
CDR3 DNA: TGTGCCAGCAGCTTGGTAGGACAGATATCCTACGAGCAGTACTTC
CDR3 protein: CASSLVGQISYEQYF

V gene: TRBV10-3
clone size: -
D gene: -
J gene: TRBJ2-7
CDR3 DNA: TGTGCCATCAGGGAAACCCGGGACACCCCCTCCGAGCAGTACTTC
CDR3 protein: CAIRETRDTPSEQYF

V gene: TRBV7-6
clone size: -
D gene: -
J gene: TRBJ1-1
CDR3 DNA: TGTGCCAGCAGCCTAGACCCCGGGGTGGACACTGAAGCTTTCTTT
CDR3 protein: CASSLDPGVDTEAFF

V gene: TRBV3-1/TRBV3-2
clone size: -
D gene: -
J gene: TRBJ1-1
CDR3 DNA: TGTGCCAGCAGCATTTTGGGGGGAACTGAAGCTTTCTTT
CDR3 protein: CASSILGGTEAFF

V gene: TRBV9
clone size: -
D gene: TRBD2
J gene: TRBJ2-1
CDR3 DNA: TGTGCCAGCAGCGCTAGCGGAAGCTCCTACAATGAGCAGTTCTTC
CDR3 protein: CASSASGSSYNEQFF

V gene: TRBV28
clone size: -
D gene: TRBD2
J gene: TRBJ2-7
CDR3 DNA: TGTGCCAGCAGTCCCCGACTAGCCCGCTACGAGCAGTACTTC
CDR3 protein: CASSPRLARYEQYF

V gene: TRBV6-5
clone size: -
D gene: -
J gene: TRBJ2-7
CDR3 DNA: TGTGCCAGCAGTTACTACCCCTATACCGGGGCCTACGAGCAGTACTTC
CDR3 protein: CASSYYPYTGAYEQYF

V gene: TRBV6-5
clone size: -
D gene: TRBD1
J gene: TRBJ2-5
CDR3 DNA: TGTGCCAGCAGTTACGTACCAGGGGGTGGTTTGGAGACCCAGTACTTC
CDR3 protein: CASSYVPGGGLETQYF

V gene: TRBV28
clone size: once
D gene: -
J gene: TRBJ1-2
CDR3 DNA: TGTGCCAGCAGTGGAGGGCTCTATGGCTACACCTTC
CDR3 protein: CASSGGLYGYTF

V gene: TRBV18
clone size: once
D gene: TRBD2
J gene: TRBJ2-1
CDR3 DNA: TGTGCCAGCTCATCCGGGACTAGCGGGAGGAAAGGTGAGCAGTTCTTC
CDR3 protein: CASSSGTSGRKGEQFF

V gene: TRBV6-5
clone size: -
D gene: -
J gene: TRBJ1-5
CDR3 DNA: TGTGCCAGCAGTCCAGGGCACAATCAGCCCCAGCATTTT
CDR3 protein: CASSPGHNQPQHF

V gene: TRBV6-5
clone size: -
D gene: -
J gene: TRBJ1-2
CDR3 DNA: TGTGCCAGCAGTTACGGACAGAACTATGGCTACACCTTC
CDR3 protein: CASSYGQNYGYTF

V gene: TRBV27
clone size: -
D gene: -
J gene: TRBJ1-1
CDR3 DNA: TGTGCCAGCAGTTTCCGGACAATCGGCACTGAAGCTTTCTTT
CDR3 protein: CASSFRTIGTEAFF

V gene: TRBV21-1
clone size: -
D gene: -
J gene: TRBJ2-1
CDR3 DNA: TGTGCCTGTTTAAGGACAAGGTATGATGAGCAGTTCTTC
CDR3 protein: CACLRTRYDEQFF

V gene: TRBV7-8
clone size: -
D gene: TRBD1
J gene: TRBJ1-1
CDR3 DNA: TGTGCCAGCAGCTTAGACCCAGGGGGTAACACTGAAGCTTTCTTT
CDR3 protein: CASSLDPGGNTEAFF

V gene: TRBV5-1
clone size: -
D gene: TRBD2
J gene: TRBJ2-7
CDR3 DNA: TGCGCCAGCAGCCCGCTTATGGCTAGCGGTGCCTACGAGCAGTACTTC
CDR3 protein: CASSPLMASGAYEQYF

V gene: TRBV5-1
clone size: -
D gene: -
J gene: TRBJ2-7
CDR3 DNA: TGCGCCAGCAGCTTCGACTCCGGGTCAGAGCAGTACTTC
CDR3 protein: CASSFDSGSEQYF

V gene: TRBV27
clone size: -
D gene: TRBD1
J gene: TRBJ2-4
CDR3 DNA: TGTGCCAGCAGTTTATTCGGGACAGTAGCCAAAAACATTCAGTACTTC
CDR3 protein: CASSLFGTVAKNIQYF

V gene: TRBV18
clone size: -
D gene: -
J gene: TRBJ2-5
CDR3 DNA: TGTGCCAGCTCACCACGTCCGGACATCCAAGAGACCCAGTACTTC
CDR3 protein: CASSPRPDIQETQYF

V gene: TRBV4-1
clone size: -
D gene: -
J gene: TRBJ1-6
CDR3 DNA: TGCGCCAGCAGCCAAGCTGCAGGTAATTCACCCCTCCACTTT
CDR3 protein: CASSQAAGNSPLHF

V gene: TRBV5-5
clone size: -
D gene: -
J gene: TRBJ1-2
CDR3 DNA: TGTGCCAGCAGCTTAGGGGCGGGGAAGGATGTTCGCTACACCTTC
CDR3 protein: CASSLGAGKDVRYTF

V gene: TRBV19
clone size: few
D gene: -
J gene: TRBJ2-7
CDR3 DNA: TGTGCCAGTAGTAATCTCCCAGGGTACCACGAGCAGTACTTC
CDR3 protein: CASSNLPGYHEQYF

V gene: TRBV6-7
clone size: -
D gene: -
J gene: TRBJ1-2
CDR3 DNA: TGTGCCAGCAGTTACCCCCTTAGCACAGGGTCTAACTATGGCTACACCTTC
CDR3 protein: CASSYPLSTGSNYGYTF

V gene: TRBV3-1/TRBV3-2
clone size: -
D gene: -
J gene: TRBJ2-3
CDR3 DNA: TGTGCCAGCAGCCAAGATATCATAATCGAGGGGGATCGGACGCAGTATTTT
CDR3 protein: CASSQDIIIEGDRTQYF

V gene: TRBV27
clone size: -
D gene: -
J gene: TRBJ2-3
CDR3 DNA: TGTGCCAGCAGTTCATCCTTGAGGGGGGGTGGCACAGATACGCAGTATTTT
CDR3 protein: CASSSSLRGGGTDTQYF

V gene: TRBV7-2
clone size: -
D gene: -
J gene: TRBJ2-5
CDR3 DNA: TGTGCCAGCAGCCCCCGGGGACTTAGGGGCGAGACCCAGTACTTC
CDR3 protein: CASSPRGLRGETQYF

V gene: TRBV3-1/TRBV3-2
clone size: once
D gene: TRBD1
J gene: TRBJ2-7
CDR3 DNA: TGTGCCAGCAGCCAGAGGGGACAGGCCTACGAGCAGTACTTC
CDR3 protein: CASSQRGQAYEQYF

V gene: TRBV28
clone size: once
D gene: TRBD1
J gene: TRBJ1-1
CDR3 DNA: TGTGCCAGCAGTCCCTCCCGGACAGGGAACACTGAAGCTTTCTTT
CDR3 protein: CASSPSRTGNTEAFF

V gene: TRBV5-1
clone size: -
D gene: -
J gene: TRBJ1-6
CDR3 DNA: TGCGCCAGCAGCAAAAGGACAGTTCCTCGGTCCTATAATTCACCCCTCCACTTT
CDR3 protein: CASSKRTVPRSYNSPLHF

V gene: TRBV6-5
clone size: -
D gene: -
J gene: TRBJ2-5
CDR3 DNA: TGTGCCAGCAACTCAGGGGGGCTTGGGCGAGAGACCCAGTACTTC
CDR3 protein: CASNSGGLGRETQYF

V gene: TRBV5-5
clone size: -
D gene: -
J gene: TRBJ2-2
CDR3 DNA: TGTGCCAGCAGCTCCGTTACAGACACGAACACCGGGGAGCTGTTTTTT
CDR3 protein: CASSSVTDTNTGELFF

V gene: TRBV19
clone size: -
D gene: -
J gene: TRBJ2-3
CDR3 DNA: TGTGCCAGTAGTCGCCGTGGTAAGGAGAACACAGATACGCAGTATTTT
CDR3 protein: CASSRRGKENTDTQYF

V gene: TRBV19
clone size: -
D gene: -
J gene: TRBJ1-5
CDR3 DNA: TGTGCCAGTAGTTGGCAGGGTGCGCCTCAGCCCCAGCATTTT
CDR3 protein: CASSWQGAPQPQHF